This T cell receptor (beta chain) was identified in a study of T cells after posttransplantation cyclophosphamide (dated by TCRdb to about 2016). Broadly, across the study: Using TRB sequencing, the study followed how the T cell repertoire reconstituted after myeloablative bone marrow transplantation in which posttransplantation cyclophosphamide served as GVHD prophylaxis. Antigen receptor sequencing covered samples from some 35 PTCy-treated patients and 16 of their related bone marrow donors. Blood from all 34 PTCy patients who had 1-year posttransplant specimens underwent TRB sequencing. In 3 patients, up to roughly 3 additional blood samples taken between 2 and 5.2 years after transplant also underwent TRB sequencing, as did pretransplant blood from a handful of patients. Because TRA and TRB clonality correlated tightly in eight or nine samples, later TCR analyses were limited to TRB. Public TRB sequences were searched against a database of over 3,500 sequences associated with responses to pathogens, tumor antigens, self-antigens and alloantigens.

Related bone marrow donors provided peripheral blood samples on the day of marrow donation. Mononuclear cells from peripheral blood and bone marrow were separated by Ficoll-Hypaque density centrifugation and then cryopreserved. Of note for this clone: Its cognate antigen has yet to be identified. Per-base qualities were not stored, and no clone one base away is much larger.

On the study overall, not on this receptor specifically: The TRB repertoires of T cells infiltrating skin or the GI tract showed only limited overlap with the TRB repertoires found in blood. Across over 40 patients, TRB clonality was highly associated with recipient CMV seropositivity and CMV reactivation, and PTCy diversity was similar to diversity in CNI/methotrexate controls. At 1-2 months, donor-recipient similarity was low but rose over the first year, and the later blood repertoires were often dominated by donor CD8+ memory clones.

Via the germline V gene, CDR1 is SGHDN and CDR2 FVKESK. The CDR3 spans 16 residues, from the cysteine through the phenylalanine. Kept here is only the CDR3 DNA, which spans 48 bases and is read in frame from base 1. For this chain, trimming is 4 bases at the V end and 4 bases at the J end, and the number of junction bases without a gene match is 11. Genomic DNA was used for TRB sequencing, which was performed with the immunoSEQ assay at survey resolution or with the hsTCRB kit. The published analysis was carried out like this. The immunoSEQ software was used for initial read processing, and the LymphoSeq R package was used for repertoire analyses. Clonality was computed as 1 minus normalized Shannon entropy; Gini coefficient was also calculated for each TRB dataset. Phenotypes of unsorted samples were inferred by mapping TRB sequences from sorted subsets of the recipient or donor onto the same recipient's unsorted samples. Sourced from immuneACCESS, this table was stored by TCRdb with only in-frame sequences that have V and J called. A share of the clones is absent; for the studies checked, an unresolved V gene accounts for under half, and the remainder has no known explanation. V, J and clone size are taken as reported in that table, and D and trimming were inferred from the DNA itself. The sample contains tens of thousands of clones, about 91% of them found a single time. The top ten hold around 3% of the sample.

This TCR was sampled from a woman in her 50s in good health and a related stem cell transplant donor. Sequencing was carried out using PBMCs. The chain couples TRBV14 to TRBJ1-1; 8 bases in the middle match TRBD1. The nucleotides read TGTGCCAGCAGCCGGATTACAGGGGGTCGAGGCACTGAAGCTTTCTTT. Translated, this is CASSRITGGRGTEAFF.